This is a list of T cell receptor beta chains from one sample in a study of blood T cell repertoires in COVID-19. Sequencing used immunoSEQ multiplex PCR; TCRdb keeps in-frame clones, though not all of them. The table records about 63,000 clones, about 73% of them present only once. The source material was peripheral blood. Source of these receptors: a woman of 80 years or more with acute or convalescent COVID-19. CDR3s include the opening cysteine and the closing phenylalanine or tryptophan. A D gene is named only where the DNA matches it firmly. The size field is filled for only some rows; it gives once, few, many or a size class.

abundance,j_gene,v_gene,d_gene,CDR3aa,CDR3nt
.,TRBJ1-1,TRBV13,.,CASSFTANTEAFF,TGTGCCAGCAGCTTTACTGCGAACACTGAAGCTTTCTTT
.,TRBJ1-5,TRBV6-6,.,CASSYSQGSNQPQHF,TGTGCCAGCAGTTACAGCCAGGGGAGCAATCAGCCCCAGCATTTT
.,TRBJ2-7,TRBV28,.,CASRTIHRGTYEQYF,TGTGCCAGCAGGACTATACATAGAGGGACCTACGAGCAGTACTTC
.,TRBJ1-2,TRBV6-1,.,CASSGSLSEARGDYGYTF,TGTGCCAGCAGTGGAAGCTTGTCAGAAGCTAGGGGCGATTATGGCTACACCTTC
.,TRBJ2-5,TRBV10-3,.,CATAALTGKETQYF,TGTGCCACCGCCGCTCTGACGGGAAAAGAGACCCAGTACTTC
few,TRBJ2-3,TRBV7-2,.,CASSLAVADTQYF,TGTGCCAGCAGCTTAGCGGTAGCAGATACGCAGTATTTT
.,TRBJ1-1,TRBV30,TRBD1,CAWSSDRVNTEAFF,TGTGCCTGGAGTTCAGACAGGGTGAACACTGAAGCTTTCTTT
.,TRBJ2-3,TRBV5-1,TRBD2,CASRGTSGHTDTQYF,TGCGCCAGCAGAGGGACTAGCGGTCACACAGATACGCAGTATTTT
once,TRBJ2-1,TRBV5-1,TRBD1,CASSMGQNNEQFF,TGCGCCAGCAGCATGGGACAGAACAATGAGCAGTTCTTC
.,TRBJ1-1,TRBV19,TRBD1,CASSGTANTEAFF,TGTGCCAGTAGTGGGACAGCGAACACTGAAGCTTTCTTT
.,TRBJ2-1,TRBV4-1,TRBD2,CASSQGTGTSDNEQFF,TGCGCCAGCAGCCAAGGGACCGGGACTAGCGACAATGAGCAGTTCTTC
.,TRBJ2-5,TRBV7-2,.,CASSSPEGRVQETQYF,TGTGCCAGCAGCTCACCCGAGGGCCGGGTCCAAGAGACCCAGTACTTC
.,TRBJ2-1,TRBV9,TRBD2,CASSILAGGPSNEQFF,TGTGCCAGCAGCATCCTAGCGGGAGGGCCAAGCAATGAGCAGTTCTTC
.,TRBJ2-3,TRBV9,TRBD2,CASSAHGEGYTDTQYF,TGTGCCAGCAGCGCCCACGGGGAGGGTTATACAGATACGCAGTATTTT
few,TRBJ1-2,TRBV18,.,CASSSQTVHGYTF,TGTGCCAGCTCCTCCCAGACAGTACATGGCTACACCTTC
once,TRBJ1-5,TRBV28,.,CASSPRWGRGNQPQHF,TGTGCCAGCAGCCCAAGGTGGGGTAGGGGTAATCAGCCCCAGCATTTT
few,TRBJ1-1,TRBV11-2,.,CASSLEFVVNTEAFF,TGTGCCAGCAGCTTAGAATTCGTCGTGAACACTGAAGCTTTCTTT
.,TRBJ2-7,TRBV13,TRBD2,CASSLGGLSGDEQYF,TGTGCCAGCAGCTTAGGCGGACTCAGCGGGGACGAGCAGTACTTC
.,TRBJ1-4,TRBV7-9,TRBD1,CASSYGTGKRSDEKLFF,TGTGCCAGCAGTTACGGGACAGGGAAACGGAGTGATGAAAAACTGTTTTTT
.,TRBJ2-2,TRBV14,.,CASSQVSGGTGELFF,TGTGCCAGCAGCCAAGTATCCGGGGGCACCGGGGAGCTGTTTTTT
.,TRBJ2-1,TRBV19,TRBD1,CASSGQSYNEQFF,TGTGCCAGCTCGGGACAGTCCTACAATGAGCAGTTCTTC
.,TRBJ1-1,TRBV6-5,.,CASSWRVKVTEAFF,TGTGCCAGCTCCTGGAGGGTGAAAGTCACTGAAGCTTTCTTT
.,TRBJ1-2,TRBV6-7,.,CATSLLAWGRGYGYTF,TGTGCCACCTCACTTTTAGCTTGGGGGCGGGGGTATGGCTACACCTTC
once,TRBJ2-2,TRBV10-1,.,CASSGKLGGTGELFF,TGCGCCAGCAGTGGAAAACTAGGGGGAACCGGGGAGCTGTTTTTT
.,TRBJ2-7,TRBV11-3,TRBD1,CASSAGTGYEQYF,TGTGCCAGCAGCGCCGGGACAGGGTACGAGCAGTACTTC
.,TRBJ2-7,TRBV7-2,.,CASSSPGRGQTYEQYF,TGTGCCAGCAGCTCTCCCGGGCGGGGGCAAACCTACGAGCAGTACTTC
.,TRBJ1-2,TRBV7-9,TRBD1,CASSLDRSNYGYTF,TGTGCCAGCAGCTTGGACAGGTCTAACTATGGCTACACCTTC
.,TRBJ2-5,TRBV5-1,.,CASLQGETQYF,TGCGCCAGCCTTCAGGGAGAGACCCAGTACTTC
.,TRBJ2-7,TRBV25-1,TRBD1,CASSRDSSYEQYF,TGTGCCAGCAGTCGGGACAGCTCCTACGAGCAGTACTTC
.,TRBJ2-7,TRBV11-2,TRBD2,CASSKHTQTSGAPWEQYF,TGTGCCAGCAGCAAACATACCCAGACTAGCGGGGCCCCGTGGGAGCAGTACTTC
few,TRBJ2-1,TRBV18,.,CASSPIRGYNEQFF,TGTGCCAGCTCACCGATTAGAGGTTACAATGAGCAGTTCTTC
.,TRBJ1-1,TRBV19,.,CASSIAGGVSNTEAFF,TGTGCCAGTAGTATAGCGGGGGGAGTCTCGAACACTGAAGCTTTCTTT
few,TRBJ1-6,TRBV7-2,.,CASSDRGATYNSPLHF,TGTGCCAGCAGCGATAGGGGTGCGACCTATAATTCACCCCTCCACTTT
.,TRBJ1-2,TRBV27,.,CASSLAGTSYGYTF,TGTGCCAGCAGTTTGGCTGGGACAAGCTATGGCTACACCTTC
.,TRBJ1-1,TRBV6-1,TRBD1,CASSDPGQLRAFF,TGTGCCAGCAGTGATCCGGGACAGCTGCGAGCTTTCTTT
.,TRBJ2-5,TRBV11-3,TRBD1,CASSSVRLQGYQETQYF,TGTGCCAGCAGTTCGGTCCGCCTACAGGGGTACCAAGAGACCCAGTACTTC
.,TRBJ2-5,TRBV18,TRBD1,CASSSSGDRARETQYF,TGTGCCAGCTCGTCATCGGGGGACAGGGCGAGAGAGACCCAGTACTTC
few,TRBJ2-3,TRBV27,TRBD1,CASQTGTGYDTQYF,TGTGCCAGCCAGACCGGGACAGGGTATGATACGCAGTATTTT
.,TRBJ1-1,TRBV6-5,.,CASMRANTEAFF,TGTGCCAGCATGCGGGCGAACACTGAAGCTTTCTTT
.,TRBJ2-1,TRBV5-1,TRBD2,CASSSARLAGVNEQFF,TGCGCCAGCAGCTCTGCACGACTAGCGGGAGTCAATGAGCAGTTCTTC
.,TRBJ2-5,TRBV19,TRBD2,CASSIGLAGGVGETQYF,TGTGCCAGTAGTATAGGACTAGCGGGAGGGGTCGGAGAGACCCAGTACTTC
.,TRBJ1-1,TRBV6-5,TRBD1,CASSPPGQGRTEAFF,TGTGCCAGCAGTCCCCCCGGACAGGGGAGAACTGAAGCTTTCTTT
.,TRBJ2-5,TRBV3-1/TRBV3-2,.,CASSQGASDQETQYF,TGTGCCAGCAGCCAAGGTGCAAGCGACCAAGAGACCCAGTACTTC
.,TRBJ1-1,TRBV12-3/TRBV12-4,TRBD1,CASSFRQGAEAFF,TGTGCCAGCAGTTTCCGACAGGGGGCCGAAGCTTTCTTT